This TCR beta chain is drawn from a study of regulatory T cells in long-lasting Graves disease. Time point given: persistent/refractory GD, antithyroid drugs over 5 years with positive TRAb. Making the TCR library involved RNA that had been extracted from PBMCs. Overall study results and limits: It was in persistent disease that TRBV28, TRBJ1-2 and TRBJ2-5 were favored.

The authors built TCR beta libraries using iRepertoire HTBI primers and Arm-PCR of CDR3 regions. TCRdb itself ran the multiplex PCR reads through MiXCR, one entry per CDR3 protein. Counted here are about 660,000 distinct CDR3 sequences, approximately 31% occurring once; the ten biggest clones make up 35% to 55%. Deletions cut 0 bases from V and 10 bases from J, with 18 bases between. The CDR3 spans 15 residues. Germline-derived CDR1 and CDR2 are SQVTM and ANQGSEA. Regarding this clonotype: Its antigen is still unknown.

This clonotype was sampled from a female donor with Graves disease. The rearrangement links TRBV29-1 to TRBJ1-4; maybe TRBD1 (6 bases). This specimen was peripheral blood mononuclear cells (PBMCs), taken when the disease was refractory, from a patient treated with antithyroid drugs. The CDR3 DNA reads TGCAGCGTTGAAGATCGTGGGAACGGAGGGGGAAAACTGTTTTTT. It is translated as CSVEDRGNGGGKLFF.